The 29 T cell receptor beta chains listed next were all sequenced from one sample in a study of CD8+ T cells in alopecia areata. It was cDNA, reverse transcribed from extracted RNA, that served as the sequencing template. Assay used: immunoSEQ multiplex PCR; TCRdb lists only in-frame clones, some missing. Among about 210,000 clones listed, 43% were seen once. Regarding treatment: oral pan-JAK inhibitor, 5-10 mg twice daily. Sample: CD4+ T cells sorted from blood, taken at roughly week 36, from a patient treated with tofacitinib. The receptor set was obtained from a human donor with alopecia areata.

This clone was seen many times. The V call is TRBV7-2, the J call TRBJ1-2, with D maybe TRBD1 (6 bases). The CDR3 loop spans 13 amino acids. The germline gives CDR1 SGHTA, CDR2 FQGNSA. V shed 5 bases and J shed 7 bases, with 14 bases lying between them. For the CDR3, the DNA is TGTGCCAGCAGCCCGGGACATTGGGGTGGCTACACCTTC. Protein: CASSPGHWGGYTF.

Written as DNA, the CDR3 is TGTGCCAGCAGGGGCCTAGCGGGGTACACAGATACGCAGTATTTT. Translated: CASRGLAGYTDTQYF. The chain uses TRBV2 and TRBJ2-3; TRBD2 matches 9 bases. This CDR3 has 15 amino acids. The junction had 6 bases not matched to a gene; V was cut back by 6 bases and J by 2 bases. Germline V gives CDR1 SNHLY, CDR2 FYNNEI.

The chain carries TRBV4-3 and TRBJ2-1; TRBD2 matches 10 bases. V shed 0 bases, J shed 1 base, and the junction held 3 bases outside the gene matches. CDR3 size: 17 residues. The germline gives CDR1 LGHNA, CDR2 YSLEER. In DNA form, the CDR3 reads TGCGCCAGCAGCCAAGATCTAGCGGGGGTTTCCTACAATGAGCAGTTCTTC. Protein: CASSQDLAGVSYNEQFF.

V and J are TRBV5-1 and TRBJ2-1, with TRBD1 identical over 7 bases. Germline CDR1 is SGHRS and CDR2 is YFSETQ. After removal of 7 bases from V and 6 bases from J, the junction contained 13 bases not matched to a gene. This CDR3 has 15 residues. CDR3 region: CASRPTGASGNEQFF. The CDR3 region has the DNA TGCGCCAGCCGACCAACAGGGGCGTCGGGCAATGAGCAGTTCTTC.

This clone was seen only a few times. The junction departs from germline at one end; a sequencing error may be responsible. J is TRBJ2-1 and V is TRBV4-1; tentatively, D is TRBD1 (6 bases). Germline V gives CDR1 MGHRA, CDR2 YSYEKL. This CDR3 has 12 residues. The CDR3 nucleotides are TGTGCCAGCAGCTACTCAGGGGAGATTCAGTTCTTC. Protein: CASSYSGEIQFF.

The sample holds a few counts of this clone. The gene calls are TRBV9 and TRBJ2-4; 8 nucleotides agree with TRBD2. The length of the CDR3 is 19 residues. The germline gives CDR1 SGDLS, CDR2 YYNGEE. V dropped 0 bases and J dropped 4; count of bases not matched to a gene: 15. The CDR3 spells CASSVADGREAPIKNIQYF. CDR3 DNA sequence: TGTGCCAGCAGCGTAGCGGATGGGCGGGAGGCTCCAATTAAAAACATTCAGTACTTC.

The V gene is TRBV29-1, the J gene TRBJ1-3; D is undetermined. The CDR3 is 11 amino acids. The ends were cut back, 3 bases at V and 5 bases at J, with 5 bases in the middle. CDR1 SQVTM and CDR2 ANQGSEA come from the germline V gene. The CDR3 DNA follows: TGCAGCGTTGAGGTCCGAAACACCATATATTTT. Its protein is CSVEVRNTIYF.

Only a few counts were recorded for this clone. This sequence joins TRBV4-3 and TRBJ2-7; no reliable D call. The germline gives CDR1 LGHNA, CDR2 YSLEER. The CDR3 is 13 amino acids. The ends were cut back, 0 bases at V and 3 bases at J, with 6 bases in the middle. The CDR3 DNA reads TGCGCCAGCAGCCAAGATCCCCTCTACGAGCAGTACTTC. This gives the protein CASSQDPLYEQYF.

This clone was found once. The chain is built from TRBV29-1 and TRBJ2-7; maybe TRBD2 (6 bases). V dropped 7 bases and J dropped 7 bases, with 29 bases sitting between them. The CDR3 consists of 16 residues. The V gene's germline CDR1 is SQVTM and CDR2 ANQGSEA. CDR3 DNA: TGCAGCGCTGCCGAAGGAGGGGCATCGACTACTCGGGAGCAGTACTTC. Encoded protein: CSAAEGGASTTREQYF.

In this sample, this clone turned up a few times. The chain has TRBV15 and TRBJ2-4, with D possibly TRBD2 on 7 matching bases. CDR3 length equals 15 residues. V was shortened by 1 base and J by 8 bases, with 15 bases between the two germline ends. CDR1 is LNHNV and CDR2 is YYDKDF in the germline V gene (reference sequence). Written as DNA, the CDR3 is TGTGCCACCAGCAGAGTCACACAGGGAGGGGACATTCAGTACTTC. Translated: CATSRVTQGGDIQYF.

The gene calls are TRBV4-3 and TRBJ2-2; a possible D gene is TRBD2 (5 bases). V was pared by 2 bases and J by 1 base, with 8 bases between. This CDR3 contains 15 residues. From germline, CDR1 is LGHNA and CDR2 YSLEER. This CDR3 reads CASSQRGLNTGELFF. CDR3 in DNA: TGCGCCAGCAGCCAACGGGGATTGAACACCGGGGAGCTGTTTTTT.

This sequence joins TRBV4-2 and TRBJ1-2, with 7 bases aligning to TRBD1. The J segment lost 8 bases and the V segment lost 2 bases, leaving 11 bases of the junction unmatched. Germline V gives CDR1 LGHNA, CDR2 YNFKEQ. The CDR3 has 15 residues. The CDR3, as DNA: TGTGCCAGCAGCCAAAATGACAGGGCCAGCTCGGGCTACACCTTC. It translates to CASSQNDRASSGYTF.

Of note for this clone: A much larger clone sits a single nucleotide away, making a read error possible. The rearrangement uses TRBV7-2 and TRBJ2-7; D is unresolved. Per the germline V gene, CDR1 is SGHTA and CDR2 is FQGNSA. The V end was cut by 0 bases, the J end by 4 bases, with 4 bases between. The CDR3 contains 12 residues. In DNA, the CDR3 is TGTGCCAGCAGCTTAGCGAGGTACGAGCAGTACTTC. Its translation: CASSLARYEQYF.

J is TRBJ1-2 and V is TRBV27; D may be TRBD1 (5 bases). Trimming cost V 2 bases and J 8 bases, with 15 bases left between them. Germline values: CDR1 MNHEY, CDR2 SMNVEV (reference sequence). CDR3 length equals 14 residues. The CDR3 is CASSLMGGVGGYTF. The DNA of the CDR3 is TGTGCCAGCAGTTTAATGGGGGGGGTAGGCGGCTACACCTTC.

This clone appeared a few times. The genes are TRBV29-1 and TRBJ1-2; D is undetermined. Per germline, CDR1 SQVTM and CDR2 ANQGSEA. V shed 5 bases and J shed 0 bases, with 7 bases lying between them. CDR3 size: 12 residues. The CDR3 sequence: CSVLTSNYGYTF. The CDR3, as DNA: TGCAGCGTTCTGACATCTAACTATGGCTACACCTTC.

The rearrangement joins TRBV13 to TRBJ1-2, with D possibly matching TRBD1 (5 bases). Germline V gives CDR1 PRHDT, CDR2 FYEKMQ (reference sequence). This CDR3 is 17 amino acids long. V was shortened by 6 bases and J by 2 bases, with 22 bases between the two germline ends. In nucleotides, the CDR3 is TGTGCCAGCAGTGCCCCCTTCAGGGACGGAAGAAACTATGGCTACACCTTC. This sequence encodes CASSAPFRDGRNYGYTF.

There are a few counts of this clone. This chain links TRBV7-3 with TRBJ2-3, with 7 bases matching TRBD2. This CDR3 has 15 amino acids. The V and J ends lost 5 bases and 0 bases, in that order; junction bases with no gene match: 5. Per the germline V gene, CDR1 is SGHTA and CDR2 is FQGTGA. CDR3 nucleotides: TGTGCCAGCAGCCCACTAGCGACTAGCACAGATACGCAGTATTTT. It is translated as CASSPLATSTDTQYF.

This clone was detected a few times. V usage is TRBV7-2 and J usage is TRBJ2-1; D is unclear. The V end was cut by 5 bases, the J end by 3 bases, with 11 bases between. Germline V gives CDR1 SGHTA, CDR2 FQGNSA. The CDR3 has 14 residues. The CDR3, as DNA: TGTGCCAGCAGCCCGAAGACCAGCTACAATGAGCAGTTCTTC. It is translated as CASSPKTSYNEQFF.

The chain recombines TRBV30 with TRBJ1-3; tentatively, D is TRBD1 (6 bases). CDR1 is GTSNPN, CDR2 SVGIG, per germline (reference sequence). V was clipped by 4 bases and J by 0 bases, with 13 bases between them. The CDR3 spans 15 residues. CDR3 bases: TGTGCCTGGACGAGCTCGGACAGCTCTGGAAACACCATATATTTT. Residues: CAWTSSDSSGNTIYF.

This clone was counted only a few times. The genes are TRBV5-5 and TRBJ2-1; 7 bases are shared with TRBD1. Trimming removed 2 bases from V and 8 bases from J; junction bases left unmatched: 10. In germline, CDR1 is SGHKS, CDR2 YYEKEE (reference sequence). This CDR3 comprises 15 residues. The CDR3 is CASSFTKGGQYEQFF. The DNA for the CDR3 is TGTGCCAGCAGCTTCACCAAAGGGGGACAGTATGAGCAGTTCTTC. Supplemented by reference TRBV5-5 and TRBJ2-1, the full variable domain reads DAGVTQSPTHLIKTRGQQVTLRCSPISGHKSVSWYQQVLGQGPQFIFQYYEKEERGRGNFPDRFSARQFPNYSSELNVNALLLGDSALYLCASSFTKGGQYEQFFGPGTRLTVL.

The chain links TRBV2 to TRBJ2-5; 7 bases fit TRBD1. The CDR3 loop spans 13 amino acids. The J segment lost 8 bases and the V segment lost 0 bases, leaving 3 bases of the junction unmatched. Germline V gene data show CDR1 as SNHLY and CDR2 as FYNNEI. The DNA of the CDR3 is TGTGCCAGCAGTGAAGCAGGGGGCGGTACCCAGTACTTC. It is translated as CASSEAGGGTQYF.

This sequence joins TRBV7-2 and TRBJ2-7, with D perhaps TRBD1 (5 bases). CDR1 is SGHTA and CDR2 is FQGNSA in the germline V gene. The V gene lost 8 bases and the J gene lost 1 base, with 15 bases spanning the gap. The CDR3 is 14 amino acids. CDR3 amino acids: CASGVRDSSYEQYF. DNA for the CDR3: TGTGCCAGCGGAGTTCGCGACAGTTCCTACGAGCAGTACTTC. The full variable domain, its missing parts supplied by reference TRBV7-2 and TRBJ2-7, is GAGVSQSPSNKVTEKGKDVELRCDPISGHTALYWYRQSLGQGLEFLIYFQGNSAPDKSGLPSDRFSAERTGGSVSTLTIQRTQQEDSAVYLCASGVRDSSYEQYFGPGTRLTVT.

The chain couples TRBV6-6 to TRBJ1-1; D may be TRBD1 (5 bases). Trimming stripped 7 bases from V and 11 bases from J, with 23 bases between. There are 14 residues in the CDR3. The germline CDR1 and CDR2 sequences are MNHNY and SVGAGI (reference sequence). The DNA of the CDR3 is TGTGCCAGCAAACTGGACGGGGGGACCCTGAGGGCTTTCTTT. It yields the protein CASKLDGGTLRAFF.

In this sample, this clone turned up many times. The chain combines TRBV7-2 with TRBJ2-1, with D unclear. The length of the CDR3 is 15 residues. CDR1 is SGHTA, CDR2 FQGNSA, per germline. The V gene lost 0 bases and the J gene lost 6 bases, with 12 bases spanning the gap. This chain's CDR3 is CASSLAADRANEQFF. In nucleotides, the CDR3 is TGTGCCAGCAGCTTAGCAGCCGACCGGGCCAATGAGCAGTTCTTC.

The V and J genes are TRBV4-2 and TRBJ2-2; D not certain. Per germline, CDR1 LGHNA and CDR2 YNFKEQ. The germline V and J ends were trimmed by 4 bases and 3 bases, with 15 bases remaining between them. The CDR3 runs to 16 residues. The CDR3 bases are TGTGCCAGCAGCCCCCTTGGTAGGGCCGACACCGGGGAGCTGTTTTTT. It is translated as CASSPLGRADTGELFF.

This clone has just a few counts. The chain has TRBV29-1 and TRBJ2-1; D is perhaps TRBD1 or TRBD2 (6 bases each). The CDR3 sequence is 15 residues long. V was cut by 6 bases and J by 6 bases, with 21 bases left in between. The germline V gene encodes CDR1 SQVTM and CDR2 ANQGSEA. The CDR3 reads CSVGLAASRGNEQFF. CDR3 nucleotide sequence: TGCAGCGTCGGATTAGCGGCGTCCAGGGGCAATGAGCAGTTCTTC.

This chain links TRBV4-3 with TRBJ2-7; possible D gene TRBD2, 6 bases. The CDR3 has 14 residues. Germline CDR1 reads LGHNA; CDR2 reads YSLEER. The ends were cut back, 1 base at V and 11 bases at J, with 18 bases in the middle. This chain's CDR3 is CASSQAGVHPPEYF. The CDR3 DNA reads TGCGCCAGCAGCCAAGCGGGGGTACATCCACCTGAGTACTTC.

J is TRBJ2-3 and V is TRBV27; no clear D gene. The CDR3 runs to 15 residues. Germline-derived CDR1 and CDR2 are MNHEY and SMNVEV (reference sequence). V lost 2 bases and J lost 0, with 9 bases in between. As DNA, the CDR3 is TGTGCCAGCAGTTTAGCTCGTTTTAGCACAGATACGCAGTATTTT. It encodes CASSLARFSTDTQYF.

The J gene is TRBJ2-1, the V gene TRBV5-1; D gene ambiguous. Trimming removed 6 bases at V and 6 bases at J, with 13 bases between. This CDR3 contains 13 residues. Looked up from germline, CDR1 is SGHRS and CDR2 is YFSETQ. This chain's CDR3 is CASILPGSNEQFF. The CDR3 DNA sequence: TGCGCCAGCATCCTTCCGGGTAGCAATGAGCAGTTCTTC.